These T cell receptor beta chains were read from a single sample in a study of CXCR4 blockade with PD-1 therapy in pancreatic cancer. Data came from immunoSEQ multiplex PCR; TCRdb stores just in-frame clones and leaves some out. The data contain roughly 18,000 clones, 72% of them singletons. Sequencing used tumor tissue. The receptors stem from a human donor with pancreatic ductal adenocarcinoma. CDR3s leave out the opening cysteine and the closing phenylalanine or tryptophan. Each record gives: J gene, V gene, CDR3 length, CDR3 protein.

TRBJ1-2,TRBV12-1,13,ASSIPRDLGYGYT
TRBJ2-7,TRBV10-3,13,ARDPRQPLLYEQY
TRBJ1-3,TRBV30,13,AWSWAVSSGNTIY
TRBJ1-1,TRBV18,11,ASSPQQEAEAF
TRBJ1-4,TRBV15,14,ATSRDLGGAGEKLF
TRBJ2-2,TRBV19,14,ASTYAGLSDTGELF
TRBJ2-4,TRBV25-1,13,ASSEEREAKNIQY
TRBJ1-1,TRBV18,13,ASSPGQPGRVEAF
TRBJ2-2,TRBV18,14,ASSLTGPRATGELF
TRBJ1-6,TRBV15,14,ATSRDPGQGPSALH
TRBJ2-2,TRBV6-8,14,ASSYMVETSTGELF
TRBJ2-4,TRBV14,14,ASSQELAGAENIQY
TRBJ2-3,TRBV7-6,14,ASSQGGRESTDTQY
TRBJ1-1,TRBV29-1,12,SVAGLDRNTEAF
TRBJ2-1,TRBV11-3,12,ASSLWPENNEQF
TRBJ2-7,TRBV11-3,12,ASSLAGQTYEQY
TRBJ1-2,TRBV29-1,11,SVEWGQGYGYT
TRBJ1-5,TRBV19,11,ASSLQQGQPQH
TRBJ2-7,TRBV2,14,ASSGGHTAYSYEQY
TRBJ2-5,TRBV30,9,AGRGQETQY
TRBJ2-7,TRBV10-1,10,ASIRHRYEQY
TRBJ2-1,TRBV19,12,ASSNAGDNNEQF
TRBJ1-3,TRBV28,14,ASSLDRVFSGNTIY
TRBJ2-7,TRBV29-1,13,SVGGQTDFSYEQY
TRBJ2-1,TRBV18,13,ASSPQQSRGDEQF
TRBJ1-5,TRBV28,14,ASRPGTGGNNQPQH
TRBJ1-6,TRBV30,13,AWRARRGLNSPLH
TRBJ1-5,TRBV19,11,ASTPTGWEPQH
TRBJ2-3,TRBV28,11,ATPSASTDTQY
TRBJ2-7,TRBV11-3,16,ASSPRGLGASGSYEQY
TRBJ1-5,TRBV19,12,ARPLGGGNQPQH
TRBJ2-2,TRBV19,13,ASSIATWEAGELF
TRBJ2-7,TRBV18,11,ASSPSQSYEQY
TRBJ2-1,TRBV25-1,13,ASSAGQGPYNEQF
TRBJ2-1,TRBV25-1,13,ASSERGLAVNEQF
TRBJ2-1,TRBV18,11,ASSPPAVNEQF
TRBJ1-1,TRBV19,12,ASTQDRDDTEAF
TRBJ1-3,TRBV15,19,ATSRARPGQGALLTGNTIY
TRBJ1-2,TRBV18,14,VSSPRQGALEDGYT
TRBJ2-7,TRBV4-1,11,ASSPGSLYEQY